These 24 T cell receptor beta chains were sequenced from one sample in a study of T cells in Graves' hyperthyroidism and ophthalmopathy. Authors of the study amplified TCR beta CDR3 regions from RNA transcripts. Using the HTBI primer set, a first-round RT-PCR was run on the TCR CDR3. MiXCR was run by TCRdb on the multiplex PCR reads, yielding one entry per CDR3 protein. This sample has 700,000 or so distinct CDR3 sequences, with 16% found just once. Sequencing was carried out using blood. The origin of the receptors is a man aged 18 to 35 with Graves' hyperthyroidism.

The chain uses TRBV28 and TRBJ1-5; maybe TRBD1 (5 bases). V dropped 7 bases and J dropped 0 bases, with 13 bases sitting between them. The V gene's germline CDR1 is MDHEN and CDR2 SYDVKM. The length of the CDR3 is 15 residues. The CDR3 loop reads CASMLQGYSNQPQHF. DNA of the CDR3: TGTGCCAGCATGTTGCAGGGTTATAGCAATCAGCCCCAGCATTTT.

The chain combines TRBV3-1 with TRBJ1-1, with D possibly TRBD1 on 6 matching bases. The V gene lost 1 base and the J gene lost 7 bases, with 13 bases spanning the gap. In germline, CDR1 is LGHDT, CDR2 YNNKEL (reference sequence). The CDR3 sequence is 14 residues long. CDR3 sequence: CASSQVGRGSEAFF. CDR3 nucleotides: TGTGCCAGCAGCCAAGTTGGAAGGGGGAGTGAAGCTTTCTTT.

Comments on this clonotype: A much larger clone differs from this one at a single base, so this may be a read error. The rearrangement uses TRBV28 and TRBJ2-7, with 8 bases matching TRBD1. Looked up from germline, CDR1 is MDHEN and CDR2 is SYDVKM. This CDR3 is 13 amino acids long. V was pared by 6 bases and J by 3 bases, with 4 bases of the junction left unmatched. As DNA, the CDR3 is TGTGCCAGCAGGGACAGGGTTTTCTACGAGCAGTACTTC. Residues: CASRDRVFYEQYF.

Details on this clonotype: It may be a read error: a sequence one base away is much more abundant. This chain joins TRBV29-1 and TRBJ2-2; 11 nucleotides line up with TRBD1. The junction had 3 bases not matched to a gene; V was cut back by 5 bases and J by 4 bases. The CDR3 length is 14 residues. Per germline, CDR1 SQVTM and CDR2 ANQGSEA. CDR3 DNA: TGCAGCGTTTGGGACAGGGGGGGCACCGGGGAGCTGTTTTTT. Residues: CSVWDRGGTGELFF.

The chain has TRBV19 and TRBJ2-1, with D unclear. Germline V gene sequence: CDR1 LNHDA, CDR2 SQIVND (reference sequence). V lost 7 bases and J 10 bases, leaving 14 bases between the germline ends. The CDR3 covers 12 residues. In DNA, the CDR3 is TGTGCCAGTACCACCCCGTTTTGGGAGCAGTTCTTC. It translates to CASTTPFWEQFF.

The CDR3 loop is CSATSSRVFNEKLFF. CDR3 bases: TGCAGTGCCACCTCCTCCCGGGTCTTTAATGAAAAACTGTTTTTT. The chain combines TRBV20-1 with TRBJ1-4; D gene ambiguous. Germline lookup yields CDR1 DFQATT and CDR2 SNEGSKA (reference sequence). V was cut by 6 bases and J by 4 bases, with 18 bases left in between. CDR3 length: 15 residues.

This clonotype was detected ten times or more. The rearrangement joins TRBV28 to TRBJ2-5; 11 positions agree with TRBD2. CDR1 and CDR2 (germline): MDHEN, SYDVKM. V lost 7 bases and J lost 3; bases outside the gene matches: 10. The CDR3 is 16 amino acids. The CDR3: CASNLLAGADKETQYF. The CDR3 coding sequence is TGTGCCAGCAACTTACTAGCGGGAGCCGACAAAGAGACCCAGTACTTC.

A few counts support this clonotype. CDR3 bases: TGTGCCAGCAATCCGGGACTAGCAAGAAACATTCAGTACTTC. As protein: CASNPGLARNIQYF. This chain connects TRBV28 to TRBJ2-4; 9 positions match TRBD2. In germline, CDR1 is MDHEN, CDR2 SYDVKM. This CDR3 region has 14 residues. V dropped 7 bases and J dropped 6; count of bases not matched to a gene: 7.

In its sample, this clonotype was seen a few times. The chain links TRBV14 to TRBJ2-1, with D unclear. The CDR3 spans 13 residues. Germline CDR1 reads SGHDN; CDR2 reads FVKESK. V was shortened by 1 base and J by 7 bases, with 8 bases between the two germline ends. CDR3 coding DNA: TGTGCCAGCAGCCAAGTTTTATTGAATGAGCAGTTCTTC. This translates into CASSQVLLNEQFF.

For the CDR3, the DNA is TGTGCCAGCAGTTCCTGGGACAGGGAAAACACCATATATTTT. This translates into CASSSWDRENTIYF. J is TRBJ1-3 and V is TRBV12-3 or TRBV12-4; 9 bases map to TRBD1. V was pared by 4 bases and J by 6 bases, with 4 bases of the junction left unmatched. This CDR3 region has 14 residues.

The chain uses TRBV6-2 or TRBV6-3 and TRBJ1-5, with TRBD1 as a possible D gene (5 bases). The V gene lost 3 bases and the J gene lost 6 bases, with 15 bases spanning the gap. Germline CDR1 MNHEY, CDR2 SVGEGT. The length of the CDR3 is 15 residues. The CDR3, as DNA: TGTGCCAGCAGTTATTTTGCGGGCGGGGGTCAGCCCCAGCATTTT. It encodes CASSYFAGGGQPQHF.

The chain is built from TRBV28 and TRBJ1-5; D is ambiguous. Trimming removed 3 bases from V and 5 bases from J, with 8 bases in between. The CDR3 is 13 amino acids. Germline assignment: CDR1 MDHEN and CDR2 SYDVKM. The CDR3 nucleotides read TGTGCCAGCAGTTTGTCAGCACATCAGCCCCAGCATTTT. It encodes CASSLSAHQPQHF.

In this sample, this clonotype turned up many times. This chain uses TRBV28 with TRBJ1-1; the D is unclear. V was cut by 2 bases and J by 3 bases, with 10 bases left in between. Germline CDR1 MDHEN, CDR2 SYDVKM. The CDR3 covers 14 residues. The DNA for the CDR3 is TGTGCCAGCAGTTTAAAGTGGTTGTACACTGAAGCTTTCTTT. Translation gives CASSLKWLYTEAFF.

This clonotype has more than one count but fewer than ten. The gene calls are TRBV7-2 and TRBJ1-1, with D tentatively TRBD1 (5 bases). This CDR3 is 14 amino acids long. Germline CDR1 reads SGHTA; CDR2 reads FQGNSA. V was clipped by 5 bases and J by 11 bases, with 21 bases between them. CDR3 region: CASSPRGLDGGAFF. CDR3 nucleotides: TGTGCCAGCAGCCCGAGGGGTTTGGACGGGGGTGCTTTCTTT.

The chain carries TRBV6-2 or TRBV6-3 and TRBJ2-1; 13 bases are a match to TRBD2. CDR3 length equals 18 residues. The germline V gene encodes CDR1 MNHEY and CDR2 SVGEGT. After removal of 5 bases from V and 2 bases from J, the junction contained 9 bases not matched to a gene. The CDR3 spells CASSTRTSGRRAYNEQFF. The CDR3 region has the DNA TGTGCCAGCAGTACCCGGACTAGCGGGAGAAGGGCCTACAATGAGCAGTTCTTC.

V usage is TRBV18 and J usage is TRBJ1-3; D gene unclear. The CDR3 has 14 residues. Trimming pared 1 base from V and 0 bases from J, leaving 4 bases between. From germline, CDR1 is KGHSH and CDR2 LQKENI. CDR3 sequence: CASSPQISGNTIYF. In DNA form, the CDR3 reads TGTGCCAGCTCACCACAGATCTCTGGAAACACCATATATTTT.

This clonotype was counted only a few times. This chain links TRBV4-1 with TRBJ2-7; D is possibly TRBD1 (6 bases). V was cut by 1 base and J by 2 bases, with 15 bases left in between. The CDR3 consists of 16 residues. Germline V CDR1 and CDR2: MGHRA, YSYEKL. The CDR3 is CASSQGTGTLAYEQYF. The CDR3 nucleotides are TGCGCCAGCAGCCAAGGCACCGGGACATTAGCCTACGAGCAGTACTTC.

This chain joins TRBV29-1 and TRBJ2-1, with 7 bases matching TRBD2. The CDR3 is made up of 14 amino acids. Germline V gene sequence: CDR1 SQVTM, CDR2 ANQGSEA. With 6 bases clipped from V and 5 bases from J, the junction kept 10 bases outside the gene matches. The CDR3 loop is CSVDGLVVNNEQFF. CDR3 sequence (DNA): TGCAGCGTAGATGGACTAGTAGTCAACAATGAGCAGTTCTTC.

The sample holds a few counts of this clonotype. Given a much more abundant clone one base away, this may be a read error. This chain links TRBV2 with TRBJ2-3, with TRBD1 identical over 8 bases. The CDR3 length is 14 residues. Germline CDR1 reads SNHLY; CDR2 reads FYNNEI. The CDR3: CASSLGQGVDMQYF. CDR3 sequence (DNA): TGTGCCAGCAGCCTCGGACAGGGAGTAGATATGCAGTATTTT.

This clonotype was recorded at least ten times. The chain's CDR3 is CASREPSYEQYF. CDR3 nucleotides: TGTGCCAGCAGGGAACCTTCCTACGAGCAGTACTTC. V and J are TRBV2 and TRBJ2-7; no clear D gene. The CDR3 has 12 amino acids. Germline V gene data show CDR1 as SNHLY and CDR2 as FYNNEI. Between the trimmed V and J ends, which lost 6 bases and 1 base, there was a span of 7 bases.

This sequence joins TRBV11-3 and TRBJ2-7; 11 bases map to TRBD2. In germline, CDR1 is SGHNT, CDR2 YENEEA. The CDR3 contains 15 residues. Trimming removed 4 bases from V and 2 bases from J; junction bases left unmatched: 4. The CDR3 here is CASSSGLAATYEQYF. DNA for the CDR3: TGTGCCAGCAGCTCGGGACTAGCGGCAACCTACGAGCAGTACTTC.

This clonotype came up a few times. The chain has TRBV7-8 and TRBJ2-2, with D possibly being TRBD1 or TRBD2 (5 bases each). There are 15 residues in the CDR3. The V gene lost 4 bases and the J gene lost 6 bases, with 15 bases spanning the gap. The germline V gene has CDR1 SGHVS and CDR2 FQNEAQ. The CDR3 loop reads CASSSSGSYPGELFF. Written as DNA, the CDR3 is TGTGCCAGCAGCTCTTCAGGGAGTTACCCCGGGGAGCTGTTTTTT.

V usage is TRBV20-1 and J usage is TRBJ2-1; D gene ambiguous. V was shortened by 5 bases and J by 0 bases, with 11 bases between the two germline ends. CDR1 and CDR2 (germline): DFQATT, SNEGSKA (reference sequence). The CDR3 loop spans 14 amino acids. CDR3 loop: CSALLLSSYNEQFF. Written as DNA, the CDR3 is TGCAGTGCTCTTCTGTTAAGCTCCTACAATGAGCAGTTCTTC.

J is TRBJ1-3 and V is TRBV6-1, with unresolved D. Trimming pared 1 base from V and 3 bases from J, leaving 1 base between. This CDR3 is 12 amino acids long. CDR1 and CDR2 (germline): MNHNS, SASEGT. The CDR3 sequence: CASSEGGNTIYF. For the CDR3, the DNA is TGTGCCAGCAGTGAAGGTGGAAACACCATATATTTT.